Detailed here is one TCR beta chain. The sample comes from a study of CD8 T cells in Susac syndrome. The length of the CDR3 is 16 residues. Germline V gives CDR1 SGHRS, CDR2 YFSETQ. The ends were cut back, 0 bases at V and 6 bases at J, with 16 bases in the middle. An amount of RNA that ranged from roughly 0.45 to 1 ug was reverse transcribed with random hexamers. TCR beta CDR3 was amplified by immunoSEQ multiplex PCR. This amplification extended across 54 Vbeta and 13 Jbeta segments. TCRdb processed the immunoSEQ multiplex PCR reads anew with MiXCR; each CDR3 protein has one entry. Of roughly 190,000 distinct CDR3 sequences in the sample, approximately 94% were seen once.

This sequence joins TRBV5-1 and TRBJ2-1; D is possibly TRBD2 (5 bases). Source material: CD4+ T cells from PBMCs. The clonotype was recovered from a human donor in good health. This chain's CDR3 is CASSLVGSTQTNEQFF. For the CDR3, the DNA is TGCGCCAGCAGCTTGGTGGGGAGCACACAAACCAATGAGCAGTTCTTC.